The rows below give T cell receptor beta chains drawn from one sample of a study of shared clonotypes between healthy human individuals. The table came from immunoSEQ multiplex PCR; TCRdb's copy has only in-frame clones and leaves some out. The sample carries some 1,900,000 clones, approximately 94% recorded once. Sequencing was performed on naive CD8+ T cells sorted from blood. These receptors were collected from a man aged 18 to 30 in good health. Each CDR3 is given without its conserved first and last residue. Where a row states a size, it is once, few, many or the class of an expanded clone; other rows omit it.

TRBV11-2 - ASSLFDTEAF
TRBV7-8 - ASSLKGTGHYEQY
TRBV2 - ASSDLTGSNQPQH
TRBV29-1 - SVDRGGFTGELF
TRBV2 - ASSRLLAGAHQETQY
TRBV7-9 - ASSPAIEPTYNEQF
TRBV11-2 - ASSQGFASTDTQY
TRBV11-2 - ASSLGQGARFARGYT
TRBV30 - AWSHRDRVYEQY
TRBV9 - ASSAGNTDTQY
TRBV4-3 once ASSLSGIAGELF
TRBV9 - ASSVSGHNEQF
TRBV9 - ASSEGSGTGELF
TRBV27 - ASSPTGVLYSYEQY
TRBV7-8 - ASSLREWGGFTDTQY
TRBV27 few ASSTLSAEHTQY
TRBV18 - ASSQPGTGYYEQY
TRBV2 - ASSLPGQVPYEQY
TRBV5-1 - ASTSPMDSDSYEQY
TRBV4-1 - ASSPPSGVSTEAF